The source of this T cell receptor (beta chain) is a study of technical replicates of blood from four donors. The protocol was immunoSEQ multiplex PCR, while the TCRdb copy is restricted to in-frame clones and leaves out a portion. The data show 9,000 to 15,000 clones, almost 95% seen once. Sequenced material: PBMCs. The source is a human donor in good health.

The chain's CDR3 is CASSSGTGGNEQFF. The CDR3 DNA reads TGTGCCAGCAGCTCCGGGACAGGGGGCAATGAGCAGTTCTTC. The gene calls are TRBV7-7 and TRBJ2-1, with TRBD1 identical over 11 bases. Trimming removed 4 bases from V and 6 bases from J; junction bases left unmatched: 2. The CDR3 runs to 14 residues. In germline, CDR1 is SSHAT, CDR2 FNYEAQ (reference sequence).